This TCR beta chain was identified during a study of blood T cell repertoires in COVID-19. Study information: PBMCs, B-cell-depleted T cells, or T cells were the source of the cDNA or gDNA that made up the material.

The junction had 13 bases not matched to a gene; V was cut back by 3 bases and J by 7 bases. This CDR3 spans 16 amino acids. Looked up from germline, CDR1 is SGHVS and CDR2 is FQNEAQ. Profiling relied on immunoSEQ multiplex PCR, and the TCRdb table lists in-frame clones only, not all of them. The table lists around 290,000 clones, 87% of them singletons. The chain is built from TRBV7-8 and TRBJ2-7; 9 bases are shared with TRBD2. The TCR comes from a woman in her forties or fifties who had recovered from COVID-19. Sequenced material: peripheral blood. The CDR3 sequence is CASSLGPAGGPREQYF. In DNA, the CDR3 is TGTGCCAGCAGCTTGGGGCCCGCGGGAGGGCCAAGGGAGCAGTACTTC.